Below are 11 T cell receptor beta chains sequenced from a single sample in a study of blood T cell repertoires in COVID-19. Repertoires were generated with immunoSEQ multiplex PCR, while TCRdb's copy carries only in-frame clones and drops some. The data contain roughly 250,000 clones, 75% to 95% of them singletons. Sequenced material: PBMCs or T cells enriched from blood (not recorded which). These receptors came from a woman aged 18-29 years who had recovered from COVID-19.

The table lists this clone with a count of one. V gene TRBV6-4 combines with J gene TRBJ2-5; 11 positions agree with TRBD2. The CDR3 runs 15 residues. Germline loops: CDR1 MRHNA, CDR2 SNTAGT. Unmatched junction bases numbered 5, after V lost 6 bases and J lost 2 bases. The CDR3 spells CASSAVAGGQETQYF. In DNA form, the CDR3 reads TGTGCCAGCAGCGCAGTAGCGGGGGGGCAAGAGACCCAGTACTTC.

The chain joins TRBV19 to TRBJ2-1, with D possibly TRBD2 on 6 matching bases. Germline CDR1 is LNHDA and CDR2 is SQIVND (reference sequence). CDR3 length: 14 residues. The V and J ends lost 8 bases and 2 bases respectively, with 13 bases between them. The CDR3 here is CASGAGLTYNEQFF. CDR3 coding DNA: TGTGCCAGTGGGGCGGGGCTAACCTACAATGAGCAGTTCTTC.

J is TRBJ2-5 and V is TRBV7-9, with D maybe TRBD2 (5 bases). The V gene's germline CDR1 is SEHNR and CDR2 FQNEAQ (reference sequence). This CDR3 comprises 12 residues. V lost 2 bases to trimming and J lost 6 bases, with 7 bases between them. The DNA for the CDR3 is TGTGCCAGCAGCTTAAGGGAGCAGACCCAGTACTTC. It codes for CASSLREQTQYF.

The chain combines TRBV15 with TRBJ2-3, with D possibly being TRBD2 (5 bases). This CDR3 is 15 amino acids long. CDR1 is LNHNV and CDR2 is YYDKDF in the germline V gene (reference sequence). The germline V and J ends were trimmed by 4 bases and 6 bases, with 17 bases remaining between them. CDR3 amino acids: CATSTRGSVGDTQYF. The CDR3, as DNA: TGTGCCACCAGCACCCGGGGATCGGTCGGGGATACGCAGTATTTT.

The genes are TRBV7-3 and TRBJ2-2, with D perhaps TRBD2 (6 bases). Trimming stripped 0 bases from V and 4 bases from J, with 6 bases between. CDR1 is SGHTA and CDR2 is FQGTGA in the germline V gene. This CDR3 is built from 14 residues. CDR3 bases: TGTGCCAGCAGCTTAACGGGGGGCACCGGGGAGCTGTTTTTT. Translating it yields CASSLTGGTGELFF.

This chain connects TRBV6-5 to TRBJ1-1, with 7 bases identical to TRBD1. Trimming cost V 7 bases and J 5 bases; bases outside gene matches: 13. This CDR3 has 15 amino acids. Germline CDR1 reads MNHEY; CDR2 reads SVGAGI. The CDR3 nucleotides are TGTGCCAGCACCTTACCGACAGGGATGGGGACTGAAGCTTTCTTT. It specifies CASTLPTGMGTEAFF.

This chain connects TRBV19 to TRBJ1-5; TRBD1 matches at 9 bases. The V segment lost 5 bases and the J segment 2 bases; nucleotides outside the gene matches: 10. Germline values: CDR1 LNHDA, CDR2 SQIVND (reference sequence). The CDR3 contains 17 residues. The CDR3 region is CASSVGQGSGGNQPQHF. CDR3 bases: TGTGCCAGTAGTGTGGGACAGGGAAGTGGTGGCAATCAGCCCCAGCATTTT.

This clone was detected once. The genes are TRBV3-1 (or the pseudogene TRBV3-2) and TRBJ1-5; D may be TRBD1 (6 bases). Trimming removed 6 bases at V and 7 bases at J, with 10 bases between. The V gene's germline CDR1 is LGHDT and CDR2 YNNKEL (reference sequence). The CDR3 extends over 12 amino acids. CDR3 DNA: TGTGCCAGCAGGGGGGCCGGCCAGCCCCAGCATTTT. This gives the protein CASRGAGQPQHF.

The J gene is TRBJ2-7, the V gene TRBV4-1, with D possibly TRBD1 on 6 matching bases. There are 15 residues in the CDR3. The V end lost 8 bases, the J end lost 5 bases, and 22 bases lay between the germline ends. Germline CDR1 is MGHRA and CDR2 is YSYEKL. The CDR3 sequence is CASGTSTGALHEQYF. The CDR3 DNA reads TGCGCCAGCGGAACCTCGACAGGAGCTCTTCACGAGCAGTACTTC.

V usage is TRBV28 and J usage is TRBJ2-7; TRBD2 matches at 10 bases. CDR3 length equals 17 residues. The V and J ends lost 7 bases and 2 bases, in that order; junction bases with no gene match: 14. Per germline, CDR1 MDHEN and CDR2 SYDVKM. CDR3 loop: CASTVVGRGTSAYEQYF. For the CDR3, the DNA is TGTGCCAGCACGGTCGTCGGTAGGGGGACTAGCGCCTACGAGCAGTACTTC. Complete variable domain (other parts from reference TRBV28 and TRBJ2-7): DVKVTQSSRYLVKRTGEKVFLECVQDMDHENMFWYRQDPGLGLRLIYFSYDVKMKEKGDIPEGYSVSREKKERFSLILESASTNQTSMYLCASTVVGRGTSAYEQYFGPGTRLTVT.

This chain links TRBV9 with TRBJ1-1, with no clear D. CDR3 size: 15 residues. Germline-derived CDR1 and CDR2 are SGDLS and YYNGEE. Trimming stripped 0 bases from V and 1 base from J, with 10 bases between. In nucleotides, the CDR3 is TGTGCCAGCAGCGTAGTGGGAGGGAAGAACACTGAAGCTTTCTTT. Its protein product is CASSVVGGKNTEAFF.